The 27 T cell receptor beta chains below all came from one sample that was sequenced in a study of T cell responses to AZD1222 COVID-19 vaccine. Assay used: immunoSEQ multiplex PCR; TCRdb lists only in-frame clones, some missing. This sample has tens of thousands of clones, with approximately 81% found just once. This specimen was peripheral blood, taken on day 0 of AZD1222 vaccination. The receptors shown here come from an adult in good health.

The V and J genes are TRBV9 and TRBJ2-1; 10 bases match TRBD2. The V gene end was trimmed by 3 bases and the J gene end by 4 bases; junction bases not matched to a gene: 7. Germline lookup yields CDR1 SGDLS and CDR2 YYNGEE. CDR3 length: 16 amino acids. This CDR3 is CASSALGAGGYNEQFF. CDR3 coding DNA: TGTGCCAGCAGCGCCCTCGGAGCGGGGGGGTACAATGAGCAGTTCTTC.

This CDR3 reads CASSLDRLPGELFF. The CDR3, as DNA: TGTGCCAGCAGCTTGGACAGGCTTCCCGGGGAGCTGTTTTTT. The chain carries TRBV5-5 and TRBJ2-2; maybe TRBD1 (5 bases). This CDR3 has 14 residues. Per germline, CDR1 SGHKS and CDR2 YYEKEE (reference sequence). V lost 0 bases and J 6 bases, leaving 9 bases between the germline ends.

The rearrangement joins TRBV20-1 to TRBJ1-3; 8 nucleotides line up with TRBD1. After removal of 3 bases from V and 0 bases from J, the junction contained 13 bases not matched to a gene. Germline CDR1 and CDR2: DFQATT and SNEGSKA (reference sequence). This CDR3 region has 18 residues. The CDR3 DNA follows: TGCAGTGCTAGTAGGATTCCAGGACAGGGCCGCTCTGGAAACACCATATATTTT. It specifies CSASRIPGQGRSGNTIYF.

The chain links TRBV3-1 (or the pseudogene TRBV3-2) to TRBJ1-1, with 7 bases matching TRBD1. CDR3 length equals 17 residues. V shed 3 bases and J 4 bases; nucleotides not matched to a gene: 14. Germline CDR1 reads LGHDT; CDR2 reads YNNKEL (reference sequence). CDR3 residues: CASSHLDRAVWGTEAFF. As DNA, the CDR3 is TGTGCCAGCAGCCATCTAGACAGGGCAGTCTGGGGCACTGAAGCTTTCTTT.

The J gene is TRBJ2-3, the V gene TRBV12-3 or TRBV12-4; 11 bases are shared with TRBD2. J was trimmed by 6 bases and V by 10 bases; bases with no gene match: 6. The CDR3 has 13 residues. The CDR3 coding sequence is TGTGCCACTCGGACTAGCGGGTCGGATACGCAGTATTTT. Its protein is CATRTSGSDTQYF.

This rearrangement joins TRBV7-9 to TRBJ2-7, with unresolved D. Per germline, CDR1 SEHNR and CDR2 FQNEAQ (reference sequence). This CDR3 has 14 amino acids. V was shortened by 5 bases and J by 1 base, with 12 bases between the two germline ends. DNA for the CDR3: TGTGCCAGCAGCCCTCCGGAGCTGTCCTACGAGCAGTACTTC. Protein product: CASSPPELSYEQYF. The full variable domain, with the rest looked up from reference TRBV7-9 and TRBJ2-7, is DTGVSQNPRHKITKRGQNVTFRCDPISEHNRLYWYRQTLGQGPEFLTYFQNEAQLEKSRLLSDRFSAERPKGSFSTLEIQRTEQGDSAMYLCASSPPELSYEQYFGPGTRLTVT.

This chain uses TRBV29-1 with TRBJ2-5, with D possibly matching TRBD2 (5 bases). This CDR3 is 12 amino acids long. V lost 5 bases, J lost 4 bases, and 11 bases lay in between. Looked up from germline, CDR1 is SQVTM and CDR2 is ANQGSEA. The CDR3 region has the DNA TGCAGCGTTTTCGGGGTCGCAGAGACCCAGTACTTC. It yields the protein CSVFGVAETQYF.

This chain joins TRBV5-1 and TRBJ1-2, with D maybe TRBD1 (5 bases). Trimming pared 5 bases from V and 6 bases from J, leaving 14 bases between. The germline V gene has CDR1 SGHRS and CDR2 YFSETQ. This CDR3 region has 13 residues. DNA of the CDR3: TGCGCCAGCAGAATCAGGGAACAGGATGGCTACACCTTC. Its protein is CASRIREQDGYTF.

This clone was seen a single time. The chain couples TRBV13 to TRBJ1-5; D not resolved. V lost 2 bases to trimming and J lost 8 bases, with 10 bases between them. The CDR3 runs to 13 residues. Per the germline V gene, CDR1 is PRHDT and CDR2 is FYEKMQ (reference sequence). CDR3 sequence (DNA): TGTGCCAGCAGCTTAACCCTTGGGGAGCCCCAGCATTTT. As protein: CASSLTLGEPQHF.

A word on this clone: Other DNA sequences from this sample encode an identical CDR3 as well. The CDR3 DNA is TGTGCCAGCAGTGAGAGAGGGAACTATGGCTACACCTTC. It encodes CASSERGNYGYTF. J is TRBJ1-2 and V is TRBV6-1; D gene uncertain. Trimming pared 3 bases from V and 2 bases from J, leaving 7 bases between. The CDR3 is 13 amino acids. CDR1 is MNHNS and CDR2 is SASEGT in the germline V gene.

This clone was detected only once. V gene TRBV6-2 or TRBV6-3 combines with J gene TRBJ1-1; the D is unclear. The V and J ends lost 1 base and 1 base respectively, with 7 bases between them. Germline V gene sequence: CDR1 MNHEY, CDR2 SVGEGT. The CDR3 extends over 14 amino acids. The CDR3 here is CASSYFGENTEAFF. The DNA for the CDR3 is TGTGCCAGCAGTTACTTTGGGGAGAACACTGAAGCTTTCTTT.

The chain carries TRBV5-6 and TRBJ2-5; TRBD2 matches 12 bases. The germline V gene encodes CDR1 SGHDT and CDR2 YYEEEE. This CDR3 spans 16 amino acids. V lost 3 bases, J lost 6 bases, and 9 bases stayed unmatched. This CDR3 reads CASSSLRLAGGQTQYF. The CDR3 DNA sequence: TGTGCCAGCAGCTCGCTCCGGCTAGCGGGGGGGCAGACCCAGTACTTC.

This chain links TRBV5-1 with TRBJ1-1; D remains unclear. CDR3 length: 14 amino acids. Trimming stripped 4 bases from V and 0 bases from J, with 10 bases between. Germline CDR1 SGHRS, CDR2 YFSETQ. CDR3 nucleotide sequence: TGCGCCAGCAGCGTGACGGATATGAACACTGAAGCTTTCTTT. Its translation: CASSVTDMNTEAFF.

The chain links TRBV7-2 to TRBJ2-3; weak D call: TRBD2 (6 bases). The ends were cut back, 5 bases at V and 2 bases at J, with 17 bases in the middle. The CDR3 runs to 16 residues. Looked up from germline, CDR1 is SGHTA and CDR2 is FQGNSA. The CDR3 sequence is CASSRGSGYITDTQYF. The CDR3 DNA follows: TGTGCCAGCAGCCGGGGGTCCGGGTACATCACAGATACGCAGTATTTT.

The chain has TRBV5-6 and TRBJ2-7, with 8 nucleotides matching TRBD1. J gave up 4 bases and V 2 bases, and 5 bases lay outside the gene matches. Germline lookup yields CDR1 SGHDT and CDR2 YYEEEE. This CDR3 has 14 amino acids. The CDR3: CASSFGQGRYEQYF. The CDR3 DNA reads TGTGCCAGCAGCTTCGGACAGGGACGTTACGAGCAGTACTTC.

The rearrangement joins TRBV27 to TRBJ1-1; TRBD1 might be the D (5 bases). V lost 2 bases and J lost 5, with 21 bases in between. CDR1 MNHEY and CDR2 SMNVEV come from the germline V gene (reference sequence). The CDR3 consists of 17 residues. The CDR3 reads CASSLGVGAGMVTEAFF. CDR3 nucleotide sequence: TGTGCCAGCAGTTTAGGAGTTGGGGCAGGGATGGTTACTGAAGCTTTCTTT.

V and J are TRBV24-1 and TRBJ2-5; D is possibly TRBD1 (5 bases). Germline V CDR1 and CDR2: KGHDR, SFDVKD. V was clipped by 3 bases and J by 2 bases, with 12 bases between them. The CDR3 runs to 15 residues. The CDR3 nucleotides are TGTGCCACCAGTGATCCCGACAGACTTCAAGAGACCCAGTACTTC. The encoded protein is CATSDPDRLQETQYF.

The chain uses TRBV27 and TRBJ2-3; tentative D call: TRBD2 (5 bases). Germline CDR1 reads MNHEY; CDR2 reads SMNVEV (reference sequence). V was pared by 6 bases and J by 7 bases, with 14 bases between. The CDR3 runs to 13 residues. CDR3 in DNA: TGTGCCAGCAGACTCCACGAGGACTATACGCAGTATTTT. Its translation: CASRLHEDYTQYF.

The V call is TRBV18, the J call TRBJ2-1; D is perhaps TRBD2 (6 bases). This CDR3 has 15 amino acids. Trimming shortened V by 3 bases and J by 2 bases, and 11 bases separated the two germline ends. CDR1 and CDR2 (germline): KGHSH, LQKENI. The CDR3 DNA follows: TGTGCCAGCTCACCCGGGGGTACCGCCTACAATGAGCAGTTCTTC. Translating it yields CASSPGGTAYNEQFF.

The CDR3 DNA reads as TGTGCCAGCAGCGTAGCTGGAGGGGTCGCTAATGAAAAACTGTTTTTT. This sequence encodes CASSVAGGVANEKLFF. This chain connects TRBV9 to TRBJ1-4; a possible D gene is TRBD1 (5 bases). The CDR3 contains 16 residues. Trimming took off 0 bases at V and 3 bases at J, with 12 bases between the two ends. The germline CDR1 and CDR2 sequences are SGDLS and YYNGEE.

CDR3 sequence (DNA): TGTGCCAGCAGCTTAGCCACTATCAGCCGGGGCATTCAGTACTTC. Translating gives CASSLATISRGIQYF. The V gene is TRBV7-2, the J gene TRBJ2-4; weak D call: TRBD2 (5 bases). Germline CDR1 and CDR2: SGHTA and FQGNSA. The CDR3 loop spans 15 amino acids. The V end lost 0 bases, the J end lost 9 bases, and 15 bases lay between the germline ends.

The V gene is TRBV19, the J gene TRBJ2-2; 12 nucleotides match TRBD1. The germline V gene encodes CDR1 LNHDA and CDR2 SQIVND (reference sequence). The CDR3 has 15 amino acids. V gave up 9 bases and J gave up 8 bases; unmatched junction bases: 10. This CDR3 is CASGEGQGAFGELFF. In DNA, the CDR3 is TGTGCCAGCGGAGAGGGACAGGGGGCGTTTGGGGAGCTGTTTTTT.

The rearrangement uses TRBV27 and TRBJ1-6; perhaps TRBD1 as D (6 bases). This CDR3 spans 15 amino acids. Trimming removed 6 bases from V and 10 bases from J, with 19 bases in between. CDR1 and CDR2 from the germline V gene are MNHEY and SMNVEV (reference sequence). Here the CDR3 reads CASSSQGPLRSPLHF. The CDR3 DNA sequence: TGTGCCAGCAGCTCACAGGGCCCATTGAGGTCACCCCTCCACTTT.

V is TRBV4-3 and J is TRBJ1-2; 7 bases are shared with TRBD1. This CDR3 has 16 residues. Germline CDR1 reads LGHNA; CDR2 reads YSLEER. V shed 3 bases and J 0 bases; nucleotides not matched to a gene: 7. This CDR3 reads CASSHVDRPSNYGYTF. CDR3 nucleotides: TGCGCCAGCAGCCACGTGGACAGGCCATCTAACTATGGCTACACCTTC.

This chain connects TRBV7-6 to TRBJ2-7, with a possible D match to TRBD2 (7 bases). Trimming removed 1 base from V and 0 bases from J, with 13 bases in between. This CDR3 comprises 16 residues. Germline V gene sequence: CDR1 SGHVS, CDR2 FNYEAQ. The CDR3 loop reads CASSLGGGHSSYEQYF. DNA for the CDR3: TGTGCCAGCAGCTTAGGGGGGGGCCACAGCTCCTACGAGCAGTACTTC.

V gene TRBV7-3 combines with J gene TRBJ1-2; D is possibly TRBD1 (5 bases). Deletions cut 0 bases from V and 1 base from J, with 15 bases between. This CDR3 has 17 amino acids. From germline, CDR1 is SGHTA and CDR2 FQGTGA. The CDR3 nucleotides read TGTGCCAGCAGCTTAACGACAAGACAGACCATTAACTATGGCTACACCTTC. It yields the protein CASSLTTRQTINYGYTF.

This chain joins TRBV6-5 and TRBJ1-4; 8 bases are shared with TRBD1. This CDR3 region has 16 residues. The ends lost 0 bases at V and 8 bases at J; junction bases unmatched: 8. Per the germline V gene, CDR1 is MNHEY and CDR2 is SVGAGI. CDR3: CASSYSTGAMGEKLFF. Written as DNA, the CDR3 is TGTGCCAGCAGTTACTCGACAGGGGCAATGGGGGAAAAACTGTTTTTT.